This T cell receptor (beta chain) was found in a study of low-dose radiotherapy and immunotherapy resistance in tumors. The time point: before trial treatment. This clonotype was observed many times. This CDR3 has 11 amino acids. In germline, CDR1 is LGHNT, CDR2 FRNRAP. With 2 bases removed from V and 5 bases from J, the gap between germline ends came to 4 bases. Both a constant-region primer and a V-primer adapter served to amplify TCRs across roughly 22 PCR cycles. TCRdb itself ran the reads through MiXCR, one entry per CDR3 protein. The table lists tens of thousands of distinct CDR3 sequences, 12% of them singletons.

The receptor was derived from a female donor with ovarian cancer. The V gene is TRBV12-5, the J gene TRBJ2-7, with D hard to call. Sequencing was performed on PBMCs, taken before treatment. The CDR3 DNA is TGTGCTAGTGGTTTGAGGGACGAGCAGTACTTC. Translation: CASGLRDEQYF.